This TCR beta chain was retrieved from a study of blood T cell dynamics during melanoma immunotherapy. Germline CDR1 is SGDLS and CDR2 is YYNGEE. The CDR3 length is 16 residues. Deletions cut 3 bases from V and 8 bases from J, with 23 bases between. The assay was immunoSEQ multiplex PCR, and TCRdb's table has in-frame clones only and misses some. In the table there are roughly 15,000 clones, around 86% of which are singletons. Time point given: pre-treatment baseline. This rearrangement joins TRBV9 to TRBJ1-2, with no clear D. This clonotype was sampled from a human donor with melanoma. Sequences were derived from blood, sampled from a patient treated with checkpoint blockade. The CDR3 sequence is CASSARDGATTVGYTF. In DNA, the CDR3 is TGTGCCAGCAGCGCCCGTGATGGAGCAACTACAGTGGGCTACACCTTC.